The clone carrying this T cell receptor (beta chain) came up once. Clones were read by immunoSEQ multiplex PCR, and TCRdb kept only the in-frame ones, dropping some. The sample yields under 70,000 clones, 85% to 90% seen once. From germline, CDR1 is MNHEY and CDR2 SVGAGI. The CDR3 runs to 16 residues. The V and J ends lost 0 bases and 4 bases respectively, with 14 bases between them. The data belong to a study of blood T cell repertoires in COVID-19. The genes are TRBV6-5 and TRBJ2-3, with a weak D call TRBD2 (5 bases). Sequenced input: peripheral blood. This TCR was sampled from a man aged 55 to 69 with active COVID-19. DNA for the CDR3: TGTGCCAGCAGTTACTCCGGCGATCGGGAATCAGATACGCAGTATTTT. The encoded protein is CASSYSGDRESDTQYF.